The 13 T cell receptor beta chains given below trace back to one sample, sequenced in a study of OX40 agonist ivuxolimab in advanced cancers. The data were produced by immunoSEQ multiplex PCR, yet TCRdb's version contains in-frame clones alone and is incomplete. The data contain more than 70,000 clones, approximately 92% of them singletons. The source material was CD4+ or CD8+ T cells sorted from blood, sampled in a trial of the OX40 agonist ivuxolimab. These receptors were taken from an adult with an advanced solid tumor such as melanoma, head and neck, liver or kidney cancer.

DNA for the CDR3: TGCGCCAGCAGCTTGGAGGCCAACACAGATACGCAGTATTTT. This translates into CASSLEANTDTQYF. V usage is TRBV5-1 and J usage is TRBJ2-3; unclear D gene. The CDR3 totals 14 residues. Germline assignment: CDR1 SGHRS and CDR2 YFSETQ. The V and J ends lost 0 bases and 2 bases respectively, with 7 bases between them.

The chain combines TRBV2 with TRBJ1-5; D is perhaps TRBD1 (5 bases). V gave up 6 bases and J gave up 0 bases, with 12 bases separating them. CDR1 and CDR2 from the germline V gene are SNHLY and FYNNEI. The CDR3 length is 15 residues. The CDR3 coding sequence is TGTGCCAGCAGGTGGGGACTTTTTAGCAATCAGCCCCAGCATTTT. This gives the protein CASRWGLFSNQPQHF.

This clone was seen only a few times. CDR3 sequence reads: CASSHEGVRLGYTF. CDR3 DNA: TGTGCCAGCAGCCATGAGGGGGTCCGTTTGGGCTACACCTTC. The gene calls are TRBV4-2 and TRBJ1-2; D may be TRBD1 (6 bases). CDR1 is LGHNA, CDR2 YNFKEQ, per germline. Trimming took 3 bases from V and 8 from J, leaving 16 bases between them. This CDR3 comprises 14 residues.

The chain carries TRBV10-3 and TRBJ2-7; D is possibly TRBD1 (6 bases). Germline-derived CDR1 and CDR2 are ENHRY and SYGVKD. Trimming left V 2 bases short and J 2 bases short, with 10 bases between. The CDR3 length is 14 residues. CDR3 sequence: CAISEDRSAYEQYF. The CDR3 bases are TGTGCCATCAGTGAGGACAGGTCCGCCTACGAGCAGTACTTC.

The rearrangement links TRBV5-4 to TRBJ2-2; maybe TRBD2 (5 bases). Trimming took off 4 bases at V and 2 bases at J, with 15 bases between the two ends. The CDR3 consists of 16 residues. CDR1 SGHNT and CDR2 YYREEE come from the germline V gene (reference sequence). CDR3 residues: CASSLDSPLNTGELFF. As DNA, the CDR3 is TGTGCCAGCAGCCTGGACTCCCCTCTAAACACCGGGGAGCTGTTTTTT.

The V gene is TRBV15, the J gene TRBJ1-1; 7 positions agree with TRBD1. CDR3 length: 14 residues. The germline gives CDR1 LNHNV, CDR2 YYDKDF (reference sequence). J gave up 4 bases and V 5 bases, and 7 bases lay outside the gene matches. DNA for the CDR3: TGTGCCACCAGCCGGGGACAGTCGGTCACTGAAGCTTTCTTT. This codes for CATSRGQSVTEAFF.

V gene TRBV5-1 combines with J gene TRBJ1-2; 7 bases map to TRBD1. With V trimmed by 5 bases and J by 2 bases, 6 bases remained unmatched. The CDR3 totals 14 residues. The germline V gene has CDR1 SGHRS and CDR2 YFSETQ. The CDR3 bases are TGCGCCAGCAGGGGGCGACAGGGAAACTATGGCTACACCTTC. Amino acid sequence: CASRGRQGNYGYTF.

The chain combines TRBV4-1 with TRBJ2-7, with TRBD1 as a possible D gene (6 bases). Germline V gene lookup returns CDR1 MGHRA and CDR2 YSYEKL. This CDR3 is 13 amino acids long. V lost 4 bases, J lost 5 bases, and 12 bases lay in between. CDR3 in DNA: TGCGCCAGCAGCCGCACAGGGTCCCACGAGCAGTACTTC. The encoded protein is CASSRTGSHEQYF.

V and J are TRBV6-1 and TRBJ2-2; D remains ambiguous. Germline-derived CDR1 and CDR2 are MNHNS and SASEGT. Trimming pared 6 bases from V and 0 bases from J, leaving 5 bases between. This CDR3 is 13 amino acids long. The CDR3 DNA reads as TGTGCCAGCAGGCCATCGAACACCGGGGAGCTGTTTTTT. It translates to CASRPSNTGELFF.

This clone is medium-sized by share. The J gene is TRBJ2-7, the V gene TRBV28; a possible D gene is TRBD2 (5 bases). The CDR3 contains 13 residues. Germline V gene data show CDR1 as MDHEN and CDR2 as SYDVKM. V gave up 3 bases and J gave up 3 bases, with 9 bases separating them. CDR3 in amino acids: CASSFRGIYEQYF. In nucleotides, the CDR3 is TGTGCCAGCAGTTTTCGGGGTATCTACGAGCAGTACTTC.

The rearrangement uses TRBV6-1 and TRBJ1-2, with a weak D call TRBD1 (6 bases). The CDR3 sequence is 14 residues long. Per the germline V gene, CDR1 is MNHNS and CDR2 is SASEGT. The germline V and J ends were trimmed by 3 bases and 2 bases, with 10 bases remaining between them. CDR3 amino acids: CASSEQDRNYGYTF. Written as DNA, the CDR3 is TGTGCCAGCAGTGAGCAAGACAGGAACTATGGCTACACCTTC.

The CDR3 is CASLPRTSGGSKETQYF. DNA for the CDR3: TGTGCCAGTCTTCCGAGGACTAGCGGGGGGTCGAAGGAGACCCAGTACTTC. V usage is TRBV7-2 and J usage is TRBJ2-5; 14 nucleotides line up with TRBD2. CDR3 length equals 17 residues. Germline CDR1 reads SGHTA; CDR2 reads FQGNSA. V shed 9 bases, J shed 5 bases, and the junction held 14 bases outside the gene matches.

In its sample, this clone was seen a few times. The gene calls are TRBV13 and TRBJ1-2, with 7 nucleotides matching TRBD1. The CDR3 spans 13 residues. Germline-derived CDR1 and CDR2 are PRHDT and FYEKMQ (reference sequence). V lost 3 bases to trimming and J lost 10 bases; unmatched junction nucleotides: 8. The CDR3 coding sequence is TGTGCCAGCAGCTTTGACAGGGACACAGCCTACACCTTC. Translated: CASSFDRDTAYTF.